This entry features one T cell receptor beta chain sequence. The data are from a study of blood T cell repertoires in COVID-19. Study in general: Spain, Italy and the United States supplied samples that represented acute and convalescent COVID-19. Sources were T cells, B-cell-depleted T cells, or PBMCs; the material itself was cDNA or gDNA.

Per the study methods: It was from reference gene primer amplification that nucleated cell counts were estimated. The method was immunoSEQ multiplex PCR; TCRdb's version includes in-frame clones alone and lacks a portion of them. V and J calls and clone size come straight from that table; D and trimming were deduced from the DNA. The sample lists about 73,000 clones, roughly 80% occurring once. The CDR3 runs to 16 residues. Germline V gene sequence: CDR1 SGHDT, CDR2 YYEEEE. Between the trimmed V and J ends, which lost 6 bases and 7 bases, there was a span of 22 bases. This TCR was sampled from a human donor in a cohort sampled during active COVID-19. The J gene is TRBJ2-2, the V gene TRBV5-6; TRBD1 is a possible D gene (6 bases). The material sequenced was peripheral blood. The CDR3 reads CASNIRSWGLIGELFF. CDR3 in DNA: TGTGCCAGCAATATTCGGAGCTGGGGGCTAATCGGGGAGCTGTTTTTT. Full variable domain (missing parts from reference TRBV5-6 and TRBJ2-2): DAGVTQSPTHLIKTRGQQVTLRCSPKSGHDTVSWYQQALGQGPQFIFQYYEEEERQRGNFPDRFSGHQFPNYSSELNVNALLLGDSALYLCASNIRSWGLIGELFFGEGSRLTVL.